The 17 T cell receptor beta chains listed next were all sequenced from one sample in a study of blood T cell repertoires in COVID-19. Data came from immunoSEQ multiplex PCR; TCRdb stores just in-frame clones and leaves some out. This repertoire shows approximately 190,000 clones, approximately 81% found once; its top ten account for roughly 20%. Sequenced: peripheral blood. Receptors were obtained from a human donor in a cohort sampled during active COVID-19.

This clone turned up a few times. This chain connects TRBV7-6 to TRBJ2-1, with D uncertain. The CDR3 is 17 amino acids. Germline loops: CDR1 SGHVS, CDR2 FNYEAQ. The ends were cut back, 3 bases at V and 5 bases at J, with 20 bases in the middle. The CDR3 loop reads CASSFTQEVVHDNEQFF. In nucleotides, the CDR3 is TGTGCCAGCAGCTTTACTCAGGAAGTGGTACACGACAATGAGCAGTTCTTC.

The chain's CDR3 is CASSLAFGQGPLTDTQYF. The CDR3, as DNA: TGTGCCAGCAGCTTAGCTTTCGGACAGGGACCCCTCACAGATACGCAGTATTTT. This chain connects TRBV11-2 to TRBJ2-3; TRBD1 matches at 8 bases. The CDR3 loop spans 18 amino acids. V shed 1 base and J 2 bases; nucleotides not matched to a gene: 11. Germline lookup yields CDR1 SGHAT and CDR2 FQNNGV.

The CDR3 protein is CASSPGGGFREQYV. The CDR3 DNA reads TGTGCCAGCAGCCCCGGGGGTGGTTTTCGCGAGCAGTACGTC. The chain recombines TRBV7-2 with TRBJ2-7; maybe TRBD2 (6 bases). Per germline, CDR1 SGHTA and CDR2 FQGNSA. The ends were cut back, 5 bases at V and 6 bases at J, with 17 bases in the middle. The CDR3 consists of 14 residues.

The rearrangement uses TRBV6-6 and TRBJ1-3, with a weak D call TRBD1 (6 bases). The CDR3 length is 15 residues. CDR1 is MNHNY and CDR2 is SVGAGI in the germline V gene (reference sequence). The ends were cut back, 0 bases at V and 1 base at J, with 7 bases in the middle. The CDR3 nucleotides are TGTGCCAGCAGTTACTCGCAGGGGTCTGGAAACACCATATATTTT. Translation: CASSYSQGSGNTIYF.

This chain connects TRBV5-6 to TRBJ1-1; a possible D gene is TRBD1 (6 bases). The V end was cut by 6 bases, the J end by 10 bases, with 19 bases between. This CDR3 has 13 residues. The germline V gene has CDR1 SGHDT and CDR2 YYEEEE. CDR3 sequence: CASTTLDRSAAFF. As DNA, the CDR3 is TGTGCCAGCACCACCCTCGACAGGTCTGCAGCTTTCTTT.

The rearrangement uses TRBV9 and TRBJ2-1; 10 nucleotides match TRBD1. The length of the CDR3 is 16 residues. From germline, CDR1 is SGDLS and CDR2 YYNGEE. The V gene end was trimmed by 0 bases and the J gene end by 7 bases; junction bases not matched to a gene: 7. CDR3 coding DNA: TGTGCCAGCAGCGTAGCGGGGAGGACAGGGGGGAATGAGCAGTTCTTC. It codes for CASSVAGRTGGNEQFF.

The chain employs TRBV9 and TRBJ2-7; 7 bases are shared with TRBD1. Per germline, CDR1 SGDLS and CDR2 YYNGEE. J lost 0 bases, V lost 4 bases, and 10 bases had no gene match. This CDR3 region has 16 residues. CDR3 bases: TGTGCCAGCAGCCCAGGCCCACAGGGGCGCTCCTACGAGCAGTACGTC. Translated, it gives CASSPGPQGRSYEQYV.

CDR3 residues: CASSFSLAGGQETQYF. DNA for the CDR3: TGTGCCAGCAGCTTCTCCCTAGCGGGGGGCCAAGAGACCCAGTACTTC. The chain employs TRBV7-6 and TRBJ2-5, with 11 bases fitting TRBD2. V gave up 3 bases and J gave up 1 base; unmatched junction bases: 4. CDR3 size: 16 residues. Germline CDR1 reads SGHVS; CDR2 reads FNYEAQ.

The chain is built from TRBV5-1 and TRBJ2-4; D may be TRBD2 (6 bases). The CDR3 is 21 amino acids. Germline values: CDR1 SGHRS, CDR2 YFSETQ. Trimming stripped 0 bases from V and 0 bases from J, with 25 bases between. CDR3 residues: CASSLDSQGLSRILAKNIQYF. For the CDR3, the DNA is TGCGCCAGCAGCTTGGACTCCCAGGGACTGTCGAGAATCCTAGCCAAAAACATTCAGTACTTC. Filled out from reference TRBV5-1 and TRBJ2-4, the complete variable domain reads KAGVTQTPRYLIKTRGQQVTLSCSPISGHRSVSWYQQTPGQGLQFLFEYFSETQRNKGNFPGRFSGRQFSNSRSEMNVSTLELGDSALYLCASSLDSQGLSRILAKNIQYFGAGTRLSVL.

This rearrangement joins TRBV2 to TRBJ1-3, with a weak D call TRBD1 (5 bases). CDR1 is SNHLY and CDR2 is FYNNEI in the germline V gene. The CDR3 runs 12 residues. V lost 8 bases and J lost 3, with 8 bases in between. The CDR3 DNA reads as TGTGCCAGCGGGGACTTTGGAAACACCATATATTTT. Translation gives CASGDFGNTIYF.

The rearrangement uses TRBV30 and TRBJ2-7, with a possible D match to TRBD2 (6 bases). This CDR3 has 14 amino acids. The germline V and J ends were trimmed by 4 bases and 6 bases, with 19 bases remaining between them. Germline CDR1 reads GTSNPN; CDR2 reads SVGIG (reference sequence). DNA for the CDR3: TGTGCCTGGACGACCGGGCTGGGACTGGGCGAGCAGTACTTC. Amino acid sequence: CAWTTGLGLGEQYF. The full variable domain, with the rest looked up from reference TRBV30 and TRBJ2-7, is SQTIHQWPATLVQPVGSPLSLECTVEGTSNPNLYWYRQAAGRGLQLLFYSVGIGQISSEVPQNLSASRPQDRQFILSSKKLLLSDSGFYLCAWTTGLGLGEQYFGPGTRLTVT.

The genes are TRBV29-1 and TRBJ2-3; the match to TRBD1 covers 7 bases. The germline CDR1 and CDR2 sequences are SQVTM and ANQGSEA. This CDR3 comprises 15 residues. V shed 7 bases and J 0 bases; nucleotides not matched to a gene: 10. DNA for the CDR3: TGCAGCGCCCCGAGAGGACAGGATAGCACAGATACGCAGTATTTT. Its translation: CSAPRGQDSTDTQYF.

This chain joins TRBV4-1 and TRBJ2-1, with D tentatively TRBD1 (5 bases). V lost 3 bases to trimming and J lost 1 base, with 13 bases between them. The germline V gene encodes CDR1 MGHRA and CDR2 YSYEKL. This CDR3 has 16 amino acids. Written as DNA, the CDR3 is TGCGCCAGCAGCCATCGCCGGACAACTTCCTACAATGAGCAGTTCTTC. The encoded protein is CASSHRRTTSYNEQFF.

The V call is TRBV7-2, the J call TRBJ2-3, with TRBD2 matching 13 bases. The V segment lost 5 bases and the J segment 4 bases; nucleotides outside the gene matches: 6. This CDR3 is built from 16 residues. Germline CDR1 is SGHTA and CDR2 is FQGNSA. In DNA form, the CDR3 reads TGTGCCAGCAGCACCGGACTAGCGGGAGATTCAGATACGCAGTATTTT. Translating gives CASSTGLAGDSDTQYF.

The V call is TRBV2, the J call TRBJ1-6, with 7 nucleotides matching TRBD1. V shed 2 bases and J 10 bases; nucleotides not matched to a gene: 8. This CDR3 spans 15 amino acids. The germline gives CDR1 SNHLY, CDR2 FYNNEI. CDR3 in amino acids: CASSELRQGSSPLHF. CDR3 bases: TGTGCCAGCAGTGAACTAAGACAGGGCTCGTCACCCCTCCACTTT. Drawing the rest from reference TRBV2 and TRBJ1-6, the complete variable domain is EPEVTQTPSHQVTQMGQEVILRCVPISNHLYFYWYRQILGQKVEFLVSFYNNEISEKSEIFDDQFSVERPDGSNFTLKIRSTKLEDSAMYFCASSELRQGSSPLHFGNGTRLTVT.

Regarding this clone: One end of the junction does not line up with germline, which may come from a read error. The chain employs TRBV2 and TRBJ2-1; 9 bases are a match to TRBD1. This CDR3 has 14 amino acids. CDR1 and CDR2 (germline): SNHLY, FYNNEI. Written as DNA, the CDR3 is TGTGCCAGCAGCGAAGACAGGGGGTTCAATGAGCAGTTCTTC. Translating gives CASSEDRGFNEQFF.

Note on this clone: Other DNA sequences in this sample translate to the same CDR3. CDR3 sequence reads: CASSPSVWERAGELFF. In DNA, the CDR3 is TGTGCCAGCTCACCATCAGTTTGGGAGAGGGCCGGGGAGCTGTTTTTT. The genes are TRBV18 and TRBJ2-2, with D perhaps TRBD2 (5 bases). V was cut by 2 bases and J by 6 bases, with 16 bases left in between. Germline CDR1 KGHSH, CDR2 LQKENI. The CDR3 runs 16 residues.